Presented here are 11 T cell receptor beta chains from one specimen sequenced in a study of cytomegalovirus exposure and HLA in healthy donors. The primer mix had 60 Vbeta and 13 Jbeta primers. Profiled with immunoSEQ multiplex PCR; TCRdb holds only in-frame clones, not every one. The sample records about 30,000 clones, 80% to 90% being singletons. The sample was PBMCs. These receptors originate from a boy younger than 18 in good health and CMV-seronegative.

This chain links TRBV7-2 with TRBJ1-1, with D unclear. The V gene lost 0 bases and the J gene lost 11 bases, with 10 bases spanning the gap. Germline V gene sequence: CDR1 SGHTA, CDR2 FQGNSA. This CDR3 is built from 12 residues. CDR3 in DNA: TGTGCCAGCAGCTTAGCTTTGGCAACCGCTTTCTTT. This encodes CASSLALATAFF. The variable domain in full, with the rest retrieved from reference TRBV7-2 and TRBJ1-1, is GAGVSQSPSNKVTEKGKDVELRCDPISGHTALYWYRQSLGQGLEFLIYFQGNSAPDKSGLPSDRFSAERTGGSVSTLTIQRTQQEDSAVYLCASSLALATAFFGQGTRLTVV.

The chain links TRBV18 to TRBJ1-4, with a weak D call TRBD1 (6 bases). This CDR3 region has 16 residues. Germline V gene data show CDR1 as KGHSH and CDR2 as LQKENI. The V gene lost 0 bases and the J gene lost 5 bases, with 13 bases spanning the gap. CDR3 region: CASSPPGGVWNEKLFF. In DNA, the CDR3 is TGTGCCAGCTCACCACCAGGGGGAGTCTGGAATGAAAAACTGTTTTTT.

The chain has TRBV5-1 and TRBJ1-2, with 8 bases fitting TRBD1. This CDR3 has 14 residues. Trimming took 4 bases from V and 5 from J; bases not matched to a gene: 7. The germline V gene has CDR1 SGHRS and CDR2 YFSETQ. The CDR3 region has the DNA TGCGCCAGCAGCGGACAGGGATTAGGGTATGGCTACACCTTC. Protein sequence: CASSGQGLGYGYTF.

This clone is medium-sized by share. The V gene is TRBV5-6, the J gene TRBJ1-3, with 9 bases lining up with TRBD1. Germline V lookup: CDR1 SGHDT, CDR2 YYEEEE. V trimming: 5 bases; J trimming: 3 bases; junction bases outside the gene matches: 6. The CDR3 runs to 15 residues. The CDR3 sequence is CASSGTGSFGNTIYF. As DNA, the CDR3 is TGTGCCAGCAGTGGGACAGGGAGTTTTGGAAACACCATATATTTT. The full variable domain, completed using reference TRBV5-6 and TRBJ1-3, is DAGVTQSPTHLIKTRGQQVTLRCSPKSGHDTVSWYQQALGQGPQFIFQYYEEEERQRGNFPDRFSGHQFPNYSSELNVNALLLGDSALYLCASSGTGSFGNTIYFGEGSWLTVV.

The CDR3 is CAISESLTGNGYTF. In DNA, the CDR3 is TGTGCCATCAGTGAGTCGTTAACAGGGAATGGCTACACCTTC. The genes are TRBV10-3 and TRBJ1-2; TRBD1 might be the D (6 bases). Germline CDR1 ENHRY, CDR2 SYGVKD. V was shortened by 0 bases and J by 6 bases, with 11 bases between the two germline ends. CDR3 length equals 14 residues.

In DNA, the CDR3 is TGTGCCAGTAGTGTTACAGGGGCGAACACTGAAGCTTTCTTT. Amino acid sequence: CASSVTGANTEAFF. The chain recombines TRBV19 with TRBJ1-1; TRBD1 matches at 7 bases. The CDR3 extends over 14 amino acids. CDR1 is LNHDA, CDR2 SQIVND, per germline (reference sequence). The V and J ends lost 5 bases and 1 base, in that order; junction bases with no gene match: 4.

The CDR3 nucleotides are TGTGCCAGCAGCTTAAGGGGGACTACAGAAACCCAGTACTTC. The encoded protein is CASSLRGTTETQYF. The chain combines TRBV7-2 with TRBJ2-5, with D maybe TRBD2 (7 bases). This CDR3 has 14 amino acids. Trimming removed 2 bases from V and 8 bases from J, with 15 bases in between. The germline V gene encodes CDR1 SGHTA and CDR2 FQGNSA.

The chain joins TRBV15 to TRBJ2-7, with D possibly being TRBD2 (6 bases). Germline CDR1 reads LNHNV; CDR2 reads YYDKDF (reference sequence). The V and J ends lost 0 bases and 5 bases respectively, with 17 bases between them. This CDR3 is built from 16 residues. The CDR3 nucleotides are TGTGCCACCAGCAGAGATTTGCGGGGAGTTTCCCACGAGCAGTACTTC. It codes for CATSRDLRGVSHEQYF.

The rearrangement joins TRBV5-1 to TRBJ2-7; tentative D call: TRBD1 (6 bases). V lost 5 bases and J lost 0, with 15 bases in between. Germline CDR1 and CDR2: SGHRS and YFSETQ. The CDR3 has 15 amino acids. In nucleotides, the CDR3 is TGCGCCAGCAGTCCCAGGGGCGGAAGCTCCTACGAGCAGTACTTC. It encodes CASSPRGGSSYEQYF.

The V and J genes are TRBV7-9 and TRBJ2-3; D not certain. The CDR3 has 14 amino acids. V lost 8 bases to trimming and J lost 3 bases, with 15 bases between them. CDR1 and CDR2 from the germline V gene are SEHNR and FQNEAQ (reference sequence). CDR3 amino acids: CASQARGGTDTQYF. DNA of the CDR3: TGTGCCAGCCAAGCAAGAGGTGGAACAGATACGCAGTATTTT. Drawing the rest from reference TRBV7-9 and TRBJ2-3, the complete variable domain is DTGVSQNPRHKITKRGQNVTFRCDPISEHNRLYWYRQTLGQGPEFLTYFQNEAQLEKSRLLSDRFSAERPKGSFSTLEIQRTEQGDSAMYLCASQARGGTDTQYFGPGTRLTVL.

This sequence joins TRBV4-1 and TRBJ1-2; D gene uncertain. The CDR3 spans 16 residues. V was pared by 0 bases and J by 4 bases, with 15 bases between. Germline assignment: CDR1 MGHRA and CDR2 YSYEKL. The chain's CDR3 is CASSQERAGLSYGYTF. CDR3 nucleotides: TGCGCCAGCAGCCAAGAGAGGGCAGGTTTGTCCTATGGCTACACCTTC.